This T cell receptor (beta chain) was found in a study of PD-1 blockade in classical Hodgkin lymphoma. Using immunoSEQ multiplex PCR, the repertoire was profiled, and TCRdb retains in-frame clones only, with some absent. This table holds about 97,000 clones, roughly 84% found once. V lost 0 bases, J lost 5 bases, and 14 bases lay in between. Germline assignment: CDR1 SGHRS and CDR2 YFSETQ. The CDR3 runs 15 residues. Each patient experienced a relapse that followed autologous stem cell transplantation, and brentuximab vedotin exposure varied. This clone was observed once. Its antigen is unknown. The study's findings and limits: Sources of repertoire differences remain undefined, possibly disease activity or prior therapy.

The gene calls are TRBV5-1 and TRBJ1-2, with D possibly TRBD1 on 5 matching bases. This sample comprised peripheral blood mononuclear cells (PBMCs), obtained at baseline. This receptor was taken from a human donor with classical Hodgkin lymphoma. CDR3 in DNA: TGCGCCAGCAGCTTGGGACAGCCCCTTCTTTATGGCTACACCTTC. This encodes CASSLGQPLLYGYTF. The variable domain in full, with the rest retrieved from reference TRBV5-1 and TRBJ1-2, is KAGVTQTPRYLIKTRGQQVTLSCSPISGHRSVSWYQQTPGQGLQFLFEYFSETQRNKGNFPGRFSGRQFSNSRSEMNVSTLELGDSALYLCASSLGQPLLYGYTFGSGTRLTVV.